This T cell receptor beta chain was profiled in a study of OX40 agonist ivuxolimab in advanced cancers. The wider study: Prior anti-PD-1, anti-PD-L1 or anti-CTLA-4 therapy did not bar entry, and about 38% had some.

TCRdb keeps only in-frame clones here, not all; method: immunoSEQ multiplex PCR. Of over 90,000 clones in the sample, roughly 89% were seen once. CDR1 and CDR2 from the germline V gene are SGHNT and YYREEE (reference sequence). This CDR3 spans 16 amino acids. V was pared by 4 bases and J by 4 bases, with 6 bases of the junction left unmatched. This sequence originates from an adult with an advanced solid tumor such as melanoma, head and neck, liver or kidney cancer. V and J are TRBV5-4 and TRBJ2-1, with TRBD2 identical over 12 bases. This material consisted of CD4+ or CD8+ T cells sorted from blood, taken in a trial of the OX40 agonist ivuxolimab. CDR3 DNA: TGTGCCAGCAGCGTGGGACTAGCGGGTGGGTACAATGAGCAGTTCTTC. Translated, it gives CASSVGLAGGYNEQFF.